This entry lists 25 T cell receptor beta chains sequenced from one sample in a study of beta chain features in type 1 diabetes. These receptors have no identified antigens. Investigators reverse transcribed all isolated RNA, so they sequenced expressed TCRB transcripts. The protocol was immunoSEQ multiplex PCR, while the TCRdb copy is restricted to in-frame clones and leaves out a portion. The data show roughly 100,000 clones, 25% to 30% seen once. Broader study findings: Across all four CD4+ subsets, people with type 1 diabetes showed modestly shorter TCRB CDR3s.

Sequencing was done on a sample of central memory CD4+ T cells from blood. These receptors all come from a woman aged 18-30 years with type 1 diabetes.

This clone was counted a single time. V usage is TRBV6-5 and J usage is TRBJ2-5, with TRBD2 identical over 7 bases. Germline loops: CDR1 MNHEY, CDR2 SVGAGI. This CDR3 region has 11 residues. With 8 bases clipped from V and 4 bases from J, the junction kept 1 base outside the gene matches. CDR3: CASGGGETQYF. CDR3 in DNA: TGTGCCAGCGGCGGGGGAGAGACCCAGTACTTC.

The chain couples TRBV29-1 to TRBJ2-5; weak D call: TRBD2 (6 bases). CDR3 length: 12 amino acids. CDR1 SQVTM and CDR2 ANQGSEA come from the germline V gene. Trimming removed 7 bases at V and 4 bases at J, with 13 bases between. CDR3: CSAGLRGETQYF. CDR3 bases: TGCAGCGCAGGACTGCGGGGAGAGACCCAGTACTTC. The full variable domain, with the rest looked up from reference TRBV29-1 and TRBJ2-5, is SAVISQKPSRDICQRGTSLTIQCQVDSQVTMMFWYRQQPGQSLTLIATANQGSEATYESGFVIDKFPISRPNLTFSTLTVSNMSPEDSSIYLCSAGLRGETQYFGPGTRLLVL.

The chain carries TRBV10-1 and TRBJ2-6; TRBD2 might be the D (6 bases). The V gene's germline CDR1 is WNHNN and CDR2 SYGVQD (reference sequence). V lost 6 bases and J 0 bases, leaving 12 bases between the germline ends. The CDR3 has 16 residues. The CDR3 region is CASSGGRNSGANVLTF. The CDR3 DNA reads TGCGCCAGCAGCGGGGGACGGAACTCTGGGGCCAACGTCCTGACTTTC.

The chain links TRBV6-1 to TRBJ1-4, with D unresolved. CDR3 length: 14 residues. Trimming left V 3 bases short and J 0 bases short, with 5 bases between. Germline V CDR1 and CDR2: MNHNS, SASEGT. Here the CDR3 reads CASSDGTTNEKLFF. The CDR3 DNA sequence: TGTGCCAGCAGTGACGGGACAACTAATGAAAAACTGTTTTTT.

V gene TRBV5-5 combines with J gene TRBJ2-7; 12 nucleotides match TRBD1. J was trimmed by 6 bases and V by 3 bases; bases with no gene match: 4. CDR1 and CDR2 (germline): SGHKS, YYEKEE (reference sequence). The CDR3 has 14 residues. The CDR3 sequence is CASSSWDRGLEQYF. CDR3 sequence (DNA): TGTGCCAGCAGCTCCTGGGACAGGGGGCTCGAGCAGTACTTC.

This clone was seen a handful of times. The chain joins TRBV6-5 to TRBJ2-1; 12 bases match TRBD2. The V gene's germline CDR1 is MNHEY and CDR2 SVGAGI. The CDR3 is 16 amino acids. V dropped 2 bases and J dropped 9; count of bases not matched to a gene: 8. In nucleotides, the CDR3 is TGTGCCAGCAGTTACAGTCCTAGCGGGAGGGGGGGTGAGCAGTTCTTC. This codes for CASSYSPSGRGGEQFF.

The V gene is TRBV18, the J gene TRBJ2-1; D possibly corresponds to TRBD2 (5 bases). Trimming stripped 2 bases from V and 3 bases from J, with 11 bases between. The CDR3 length is 15 residues. The germline V gene has CDR1 KGHSH and CDR2 LQKENI. This chain's CDR3 is CASSPELANYNEQFF. The CDR3 nucleotides are TGTGCCAGCTCACCAGAGCTAGCTAACTACAATGAGCAGTTCTTC.

There are a few counts of this clone. The chain couples TRBV7-8 to TRBJ2-5; 9 bases line up with TRBD2. After removal of 4 bases from V and 0 bases from J, the junction contained 3 bases not matched to a gene. Germline-derived CDR1 and CDR2 are SGHVS and FQNEAQ. The CDR3 contains 15 residues. CDR3 sequence reads: CASSSGLANQETQYF. The DNA for the CDR3 is TGTGCCAGCAGCTCGGGACTAGCTAACCAAGAGACCCAGTACTTC.

The CDR3 spells CASLTQVGTEAFF. The CDR3 coding sequence is TGTGCCAGTCTTACCCAGGTGGGCACTGAAGCTTTCTTT. This chain links TRBV6-1 with TRBJ1-1; D call uncertain. V was clipped by 9 bases and J by 4 bases, with 15 bases between them. This CDR3 contains 13 residues. CDR1 is MNHNS, CDR2 SASEGT, per germline.

The chain recombines TRBV28 with TRBJ2-2; 7 positions agree with TRBD2. V lost 6 bases and J lost 0; bases outside the gene matches: 4. This CDR3 contains 15 residues. In germline, CDR1 is MDHEN, CDR2 SYDVKM. The CDR3: CASRRAGSNTGELFF. The CDR3 DNA reads TGTGCCAGCAGGCGAGCGGGGTCGAACACCGGGGAGCTGTTTTTT.

The chain uses TRBV19 and TRBJ1-1; the match to TRBD1 covers 9 bases. The CDR3 extends over 13 amino acids. V dropped 9 bases and J dropped 3; count of bases not matched to a gene: 5. The germline gives CDR1 LNHDA, CDR2 SQIVND (reference sequence). The CDR3 reads CASAGQGHTEAFF. The CDR3 region has the DNA TGTGCCAGCGCGGGACAGGGACACACTGAAGCTTTCTTT.

This chain joins TRBV5-1 and TRBJ1-1; D is uncertain. The germline V and J ends were trimmed by 0 bases and 1 base, with 7 bases remaining between them. This CDR3 spans 14 amino acids. Germline lookup yields CDR1 SGHRS and CDR2 YFSETQ. CDR3 amino acids: CASSLGHPNTEAFF. The CDR3, as DNA: TGCGCCAGCAGCTTGGGACACCCGAACACTGAAGCTTTCTTT.

The chain employs TRBV27 and TRBJ2-1, with D perhaps matching TRBD2 (5 bases). The V gene lost 6 bases and the J gene lost 0 bases, with 21 bases spanning the gap. This CDR3 has 18 residues. In germline, CDR1 is MNHEY, CDR2 SMNVEV (reference sequence). CDR3 sequence reads: CASRPWSPGDSSYNEQFF. CDR3 in DNA: TGTGCCAGCAGGCCCTGGAGCCCCGGGGATAGCTCCTACAATGAGCAGTTCTTC.

The chain is built from TRBV2 and TRBJ1-5; 9 bases map to TRBD1. Germline V lookup: CDR1 SNHLY, CDR2 FYNNEI. V shed 8 bases, J shed 5 bases, and the junction held 7 bases outside the gene matches. The CDR3 runs 14 residues. DNA of the CDR3: TGTGCCAGCCGATTGGGACAGGGCCATCAGCCCCAGCATTTT. Translated, it gives CASRLGQGHQPQHF.

In this sample, this clone turned up a few times. The V and J genes are TRBV28 and TRBJ2-7; maybe TRBD1 (5 bases). The CDR3 runs 12 residues. V lost 8 bases and J 0 bases, leaving 8 bases between the germline ends. CDR1 and CDR2 (germline): MDHEN, SYDVKM. The CDR3 protein is CASSQASYEQYF. The CDR3 DNA reads TGTGCCAGCTCACAGGCCTCCTACGAGCAGTACTTC.

This clone was picked up a small number of times. The J gene is TRBJ2-2, the V gene TRBV5-1; 9 nucleotides align to TRBD1. The CDR3 totals 14 residues. V dropped 4 bases and J dropped 7; count of bases not matched to a gene: 5. The germline V gene has CDR1 SGHRS and CDR2 YFSETQ. The CDR3 here is CASSTTGGVGELFF. CDR3 DNA sequence: TGCGCCAGCAGCACGACAGGGGGAGTCGGGGAGCTGTTTTTT.

CDR3 sequence: CAWSGGGGGNQPQHF. In nucleotides, the CDR3 is TGTGCCTGGAGCGGTGGGGGGGGTGGCAATCAGCCCCAGCATTTT. The genes are TRBV30 and TRBJ1-5; D possibly corresponds to TRBD1 (5 bases). The CDR3 is 15 residues long. Germline CDR1 is GTSNPN and CDR2 is SVGIG (reference sequence). Trimming stripped 3 bases from V and 2 bases from J, with 14 bases between.

J is TRBJ1-5 and V is TRBV2; weak D call: TRBD1 (6 bases). This CDR3 region has 14 residues. V was trimmed by 3 bases and J by 7 bases, leaving 13 bases between them. CDR1 and CDR2 (germline): SNHLY, FYNNEI. DNA for the CDR3: TGTGCCAGCAGTGATGCTCAGGGGTGGCAGCCCCAGCATTTT. It is translated as CASSDAQGWQPQHF.

This clone was counted once. This chain links TRBV25-1 with TRBJ2-3; 10 bases map to TRBD2. Per germline, CDR1 MGHDK and CDR2 SYGVNS. The CDR3 totals 15 residues. With 6 bases clipped from V and 9 bases from J, the junction kept 12 bases outside the gene matches. DNA of the CDR3: TGTGCCAGCAGCCGAGAGGGAGCTAGCGGGGGCACGCAGTATTTT. Its translation: CASSREGASGGTQYF.

The genes are TRBV28 and TRBJ1-3, with 8 bases that match TRBD1. This CDR3 comprises 15 residues. Germline assignment: CDR1 MDHEN and CDR2 SYDVKM. The ends lost 6 bases at V and 1 base at J; junction bases unmatched: 5. The CDR3 reads CASRSTGGSGNTIYF. The CDR3 DNA follows: TGTGCCAGCAGGTCTACAGGGGGATCTGGAAACACCATATATTTT.

This clone was found a few times. The chain uses TRBV7-7 and TRBJ2-5; tentatively, D is TRBD2 (7 bases). V was pared by 5 bases and J by 6 bases, with 22 bases between. The germline gives CDR1 SSHAT, CDR2 FNYEAQ (reference sequence). CDR3 length: 16 residues. The CDR3 is CASSRVAGAFQKTQYF. DNA of the CDR3: TGTGCCAGCAGCCGGGTGGCGGGGGCCTTCCAGAAGACCCAGTACTTC. Filled out from reference TRBV7-7 and TRBJ2-5, the complete variable domain reads GAGVSQSPRYKVTKRGQDVTLRCDPISSHATLYWYQQALGQGPEFLTYFNYEAQPDKSGLPSDRFSAERPEGSISTLTIQRTEQRDSAMYRCASSRVAGAFQKTQYFGPGTRLLVL.

Comments on this clone: An end of the junction differs from the germline gene, which may be a read error. The CDR3 DNA sequence: TGTGCCAGCAGTTTTTGGAGAGCAAGTGGGTCCTCCCACGAGCAGTACTTC. It is translated as CASSFWRASGSSHEQYF. This chain connects TRBV28 to TRBJ2-7, with unresolved D. CDR3 length equals 17 residues. Germline-derived CDR1 and CDR2 are MDHEN and SYDVKM.

This clone was seen only a few times. The V and J genes are TRBV19 and TRBJ1-2, with D possibly matching TRBD1 (6 bases). The V gene lost 7 bases and the J gene lost 2 bases, with 14 bases spanning the gap. There are 14 residues in the CDR3. From germline, CDR1 is LNHDA and CDR2 SQIVND (reference sequence). CDR3 sequence: CASTGTPINYGYTF. The CDR3 nucleotides are TGTGCCAGTACAGGGACACCAATCAACTATGGCTACACCTTC.

This clone was counted many times. The V call is TRBV4-3, the J call TRBJ1-4, with D possibly TRBD1 on 5 matching bases. The ends were cut back, 0 bases at V and 8 bases at J, with 13 bases in the middle. The germline CDR1 and CDR2 sequences are LGHNA and YSLEER. This CDR3 region has 15 residues. CDR3 DNA: TGCGCCAGCAGCCAAGAAGCCAGGGTGCACGAAAAACTGTTTTTT. This sequence encodes CASSQEARVHEKLFF.

A single count supports this clone. This sequence joins TRBV2 and TRBJ1-3; D is uncertain. V lost 5 bases and J 0 bases, leaving 8 bases between the germline ends. Germline V gene lookup returns CDR1 SNHLY and CDR2 FYNNEI. The CDR3 is 14 amino acids. In nucleotides, the CDR3 is TGTGCCAGCAGTCTGAGCGTCTCTGGAAACACCATATATTTT. Translated, it gives CASSLSVSGNTIYF.